The TCR beta chain described here comes from a study of spatial heterogeneity in lung cancer. About the research overall: The library had UMIs, and each TCR and UMI pair averaged more than ten raw reads.

MiXCR, applied by TCRdb to the 5' RACE reads, yields one record per CDR3 protein. This table holds around 25,000 distinct CDR3 sequences, 9.5% to 15% found once. The time point: sample taken at primary tumor resection. Unsorted whole RNA from tumor, nontumor lung or frozen PBMC underwent sequencing. This clonotype occurred many times. Sequencing was performed on PBMCs, taken at surgery. The TCR originated in a female donor with early-stage non-small cell lung cancer.

CDR3 DNA: TGCAGCGTTGGGGGGGGAGCTAACTATGGCTACACCTTC. Translating it yields CSVGGGANYGYTF. J is TRBJ1-2 and V is TRBV29-1; possible D gene TRBD1, 5 bases. V gave up 4 bases and J gave up 0 bases, with 9 bases separating them. CDR3 length: 13 amino acids. Germline V CDR1 and CDR2: SQVTM, ANQGSEA. Variable domain in full (rest from reference TRBV29-1 and TRBJ1-2): SAVISQKPSRDICQRGTSLTIQCQVDSQVTMMFWYRQQPGQSLTLIATANQGSEATYESGFVIDKFPISRPNLTFSTLTVSNMSPEDSSIYLCSVGGGANYGYTFGSGTRLTVV.